This entry concerns a single T cell receptor beta chain. Measured with immunoSEQ multiplex PCR; TCRdb has only the in-frame clones, and not every one. This table has 28,000 or so clones, more than 75% appearing once. CDR1 is LNHDA and CDR2 is SQIVND in the germline V gene (reference sequence). This CDR3 region has 14 residues. V was cut by 3 bases and J by 1 base, with 9 bases left in between. This record comes from a study of OX40 agonist ivuxolimab in advanced cancers. Study information: Aged about 20 to 85 with a mean of roughly 65 years, they were about 78% male. Anti-PD-1, anti-PD-L1 or anti-CTLA-4 therapy given earlier was allowed, and 40% had some.

This rearrangement joins TRBV19 to TRBJ1-1; the D is unclear. This clonotype was obtained from an adult with an advanced solid tumor such as melanoma, head and neck, liver or kidney cancer. Material: CD4+ or CD8+ T cells sorted from blood, obtained in a trial of the OX40 agonist ivuxolimab. DNA of the CDR3: TGTGCCAGTAGTATCCAGGCCACGAACACTGAAGCTTTCTTT. This translates into CASSIQATNTEAFF.